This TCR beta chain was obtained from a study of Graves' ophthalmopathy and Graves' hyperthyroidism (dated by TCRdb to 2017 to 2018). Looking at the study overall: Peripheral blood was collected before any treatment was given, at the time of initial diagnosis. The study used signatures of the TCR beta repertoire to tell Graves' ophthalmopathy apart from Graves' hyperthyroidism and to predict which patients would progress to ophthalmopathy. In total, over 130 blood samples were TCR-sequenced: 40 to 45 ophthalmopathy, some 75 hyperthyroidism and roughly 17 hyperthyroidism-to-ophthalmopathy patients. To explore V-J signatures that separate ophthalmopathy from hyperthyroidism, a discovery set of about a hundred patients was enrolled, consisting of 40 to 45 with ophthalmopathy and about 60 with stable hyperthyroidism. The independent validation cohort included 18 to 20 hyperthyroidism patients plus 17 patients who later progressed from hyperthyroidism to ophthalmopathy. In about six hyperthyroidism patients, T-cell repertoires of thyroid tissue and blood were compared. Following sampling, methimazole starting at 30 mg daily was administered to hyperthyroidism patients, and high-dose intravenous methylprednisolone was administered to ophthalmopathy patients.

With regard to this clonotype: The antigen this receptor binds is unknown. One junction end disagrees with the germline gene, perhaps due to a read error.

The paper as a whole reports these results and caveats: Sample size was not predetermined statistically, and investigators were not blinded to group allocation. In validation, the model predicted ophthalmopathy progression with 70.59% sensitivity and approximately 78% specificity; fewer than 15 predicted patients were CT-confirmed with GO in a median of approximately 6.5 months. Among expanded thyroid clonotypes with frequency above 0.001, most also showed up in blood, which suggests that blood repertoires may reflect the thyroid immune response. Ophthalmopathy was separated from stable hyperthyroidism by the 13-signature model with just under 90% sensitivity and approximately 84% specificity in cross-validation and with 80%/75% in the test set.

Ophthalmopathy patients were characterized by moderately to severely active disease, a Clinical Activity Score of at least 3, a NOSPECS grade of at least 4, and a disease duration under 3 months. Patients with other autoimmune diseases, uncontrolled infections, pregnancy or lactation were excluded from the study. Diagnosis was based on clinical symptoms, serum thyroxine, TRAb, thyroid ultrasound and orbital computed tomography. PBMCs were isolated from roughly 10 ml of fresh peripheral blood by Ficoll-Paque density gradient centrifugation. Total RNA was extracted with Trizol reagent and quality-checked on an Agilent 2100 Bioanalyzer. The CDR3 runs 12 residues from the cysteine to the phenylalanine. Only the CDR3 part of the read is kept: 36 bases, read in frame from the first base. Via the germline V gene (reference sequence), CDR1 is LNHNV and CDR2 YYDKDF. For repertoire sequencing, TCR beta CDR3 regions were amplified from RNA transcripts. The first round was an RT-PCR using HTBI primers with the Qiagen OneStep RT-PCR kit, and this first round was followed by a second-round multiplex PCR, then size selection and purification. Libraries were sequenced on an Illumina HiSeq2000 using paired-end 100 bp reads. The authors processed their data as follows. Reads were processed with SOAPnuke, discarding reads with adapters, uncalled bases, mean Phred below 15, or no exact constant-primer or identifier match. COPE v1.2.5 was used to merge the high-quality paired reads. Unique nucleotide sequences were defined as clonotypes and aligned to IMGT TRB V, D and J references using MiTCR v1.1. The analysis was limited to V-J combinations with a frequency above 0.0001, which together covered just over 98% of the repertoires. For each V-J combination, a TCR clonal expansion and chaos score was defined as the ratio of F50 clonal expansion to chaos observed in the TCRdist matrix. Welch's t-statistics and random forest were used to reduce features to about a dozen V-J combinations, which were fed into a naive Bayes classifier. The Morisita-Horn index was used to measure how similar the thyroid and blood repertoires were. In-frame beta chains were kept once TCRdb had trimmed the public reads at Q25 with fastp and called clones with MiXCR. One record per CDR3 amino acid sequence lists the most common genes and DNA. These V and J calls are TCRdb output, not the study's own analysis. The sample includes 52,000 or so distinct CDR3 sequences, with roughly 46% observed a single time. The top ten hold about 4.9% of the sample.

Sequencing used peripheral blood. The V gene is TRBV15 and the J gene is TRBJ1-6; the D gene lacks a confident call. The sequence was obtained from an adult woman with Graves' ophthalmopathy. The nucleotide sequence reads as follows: TGCGCCACCAGCAGAGCAAATTCACCCCTCCACTTT. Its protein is CATSRANSPLHF.